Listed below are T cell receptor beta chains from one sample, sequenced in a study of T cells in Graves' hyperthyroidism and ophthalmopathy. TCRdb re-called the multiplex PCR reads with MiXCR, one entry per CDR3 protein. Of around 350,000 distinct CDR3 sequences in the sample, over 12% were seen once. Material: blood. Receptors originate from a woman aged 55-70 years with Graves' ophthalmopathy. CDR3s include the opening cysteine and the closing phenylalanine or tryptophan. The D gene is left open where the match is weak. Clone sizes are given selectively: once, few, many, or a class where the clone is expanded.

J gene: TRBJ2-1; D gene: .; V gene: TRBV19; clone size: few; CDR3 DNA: TGTGCCAGCTCGAGCGGGTGGAGCTCCTACAATGAGCAGTTCTTC; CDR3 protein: CASSSGWSSYNEQFF
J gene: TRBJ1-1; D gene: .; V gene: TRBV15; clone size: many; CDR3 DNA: TGTGCCACCAGCAGAGATCGGGTAGGGCTCGAGTTGGGCGCTGAAGCTTTCTTT; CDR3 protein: CATSRDRVGLELGAEAFF
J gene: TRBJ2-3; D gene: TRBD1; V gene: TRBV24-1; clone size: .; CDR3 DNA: TGTGCCACCAGTGAGACAGGGGGGGAACGTGTTGTTACGCAGTATTTT; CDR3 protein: CATSETGGERVVTQYF
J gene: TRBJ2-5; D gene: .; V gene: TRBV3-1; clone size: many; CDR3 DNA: TGTGCCAGCACCACTTCTGGGGAGACCCAGTACTTC; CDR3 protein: CASTTSGETQYF
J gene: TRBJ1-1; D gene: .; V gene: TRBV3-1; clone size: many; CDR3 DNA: TGTGCCAGCAGCCAAGACAGGGGGAACACTGAAGCTTTCTTT; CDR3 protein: CASSQDRGNTEAFF
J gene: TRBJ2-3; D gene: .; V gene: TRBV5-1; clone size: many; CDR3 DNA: TGCGCCAGCAGCTTGGCGGCGGACCTAGCCGGCACAGATACGCAGTATTTT; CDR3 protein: CASSLAADLAGTDTQYF
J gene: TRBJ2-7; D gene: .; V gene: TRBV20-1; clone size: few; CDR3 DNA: TGCAGTGCTAGAGACCCCGGGACCTACGAGCAGTACTTC; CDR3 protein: CSARDPGTYEQYF
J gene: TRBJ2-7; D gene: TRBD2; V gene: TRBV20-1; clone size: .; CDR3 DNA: TGCAGTGCTTGGACTAGCGCTAGCTCGGTCTACGAGCAGTACTTC; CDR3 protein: CSAWTSASSVYEQYF
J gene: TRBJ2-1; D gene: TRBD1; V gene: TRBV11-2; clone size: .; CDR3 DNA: TGTGCCAGCAGGTCCGGGACAGGGTCCCACAATGAGCAGTTCTTC; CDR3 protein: CASRSGTGSHNEQFF
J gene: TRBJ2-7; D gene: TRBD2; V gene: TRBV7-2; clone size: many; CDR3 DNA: TGTGCCAGCAGCTTAGGGGGGACTAGCGGATACGAGCAGTACTTC; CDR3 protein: CASSLGGTSGYEQYF
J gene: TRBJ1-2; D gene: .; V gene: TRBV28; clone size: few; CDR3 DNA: TGTGCCAGCAGTCGCAACAGGGCGGGTGGCTACACCTTC; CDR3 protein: CASSRNRAGGYTF